This passage covers 27 T cell receptor beta chains from one sample sequenced in a study of cytomegalovirus exposure and HLA in healthy donors. The PCR was carried out with 60 Vbeta primers and 13 Jbeta primers. Clones were read by immunoSEQ multiplex PCR, and TCRdb kept only the in-frame ones, dropping some. The sample has about 110,000 clones, roughly 70% seen once. Sequencing input: PBMCs. The receptors originated from an older woman in good health and CMV-seropositive.

The J gene is TRBJ1-6, the V gene TRBV7-2; tentative D call: TRBD1 (6 bases). The CDR3 is 15 residues long. Trimming took off 5 bases at V and 3 bases at J, with 11 bases between the two ends. CDR1 and CDR2 from the germline V gene are SGHTA and FQGNSA. The CDR3: CASSSWTDYNSPLHF. CDR3 nucleotides: TGTGCCAGCAGCAGCTGGACAGACTATAATTCACCCCTCCACTTT.

This clone was recorded a few times. The rearrangement joins TRBV12-5 to TRBJ2-1, with D hard to call. Between the trimmed V and J ends, which lost 6 bases and 3 bases, there was a span of 6 bases. There are 12 residues in the CDR3. CDR1 is LGHNT, CDR2 FRNRAP, per germline. This CDR3 reads CASGALYNEQFF. CDR3 DNA sequence: TGTGCTAGTGGAGCCCTCTACAATGAGCAGTTCTTC.

This clone showed up just a few times. The chain employs TRBV5-6 and TRBJ1-1; tentatively, D is TRBD1 (5 bases). The germline CDR1 and CDR2 sequences are SGHDT and YYEEEE. Trimming removed 4 bases at V and 1 base at J, with 11 bases between. This CDR3 spans 14 amino acids. The DNA for the CDR3 is TGTGCCAGCAGCCGCAGGGCCCCGAACACTGAAGCTTTCTTT. This encodes CASSRRAPNTEAFF.

The DNA for the CDR3 is TGTGCCAGCAGCCCGGGACTTTCCTACACCTTC. Translated: CASSPGLSYTF. The genes are TRBV25-1 and TRBJ1-2; D is perhaps TRBD1 (5 bases). This CDR3 comprises 11 residues. CDR1 MGHDK and CDR2 SYGVNS come from the germline V gene. V was pared by 6 bases and J by 10 bases, with 12 bases between.

CDR3 DNA: TGTGCCAGCAGCTTAATCGGCACAGATACGCAGTATTTT. This codes for CASSLIGTDTQYF. This sequence joins TRBV7-2 and TRBJ2-3; no clear D gene. Trimming cost V 2 bases and J 1 base, with 4 bases left between them. This CDR3 comprises 13 residues. Germline V lookup: CDR1 SGHTA, CDR2 FQGNSA. Drawing the rest from reference TRBV7-2 and TRBJ2-3, the complete variable domain is GAGVSQSPSNKVTEKGKDVELRCDPISGHTALYWYRQSLGQGLEFLIYFQGNSAPDKSGLPSDRFSAERTGGSVSTLTIQRTQQEDSAVYLCASSLIGTDTQYFGPGTRLTVL.

This sequence joins TRBV19 and TRBJ2-5; TRBD1 matches at 11 bases. V lost 5 bases, J lost 2 bases, and 4 bases stayed unmatched. CDR1 LNHDA and CDR2 SQIVND come from the germline V gene (reference sequence). The CDR3 has 15 amino acids. The CDR3, as DNA: TGTGCCAGTAGTTCCGGGACAGGGGGGCAAGAGACCCAGTACTTC. Encoded protein: CASSSGTGGQETQYF. Variable domain in full (rest from reference TRBV19 and TRBJ2-5): DGGITQSPKYLFRKEGQNVTLSCEQNLNHDAMYWYRQDPGQGLRLIYYSQIVNDFQKGDIAEGYSVSREKKESFPLTVTSAQKNPTAFYLCASSSGTGGQETQYFGPGTRLLVL.

This chain links TRBV6-6 with TRBJ1-5; 12 nucleotides align to TRBD1. CDR3 size: 16 residues. V was pared by 8 bases and J by 4 bases, with 9 bases of the junction left unmatched. Germline V CDR1 and CDR2: MNHNY, SVGAGI (reference sequence). In DNA form, the CDR3 reads TGTGCCAGCGGTAGTCCGGGACAGGGGGCGAATCAGCCCCAGCATTTT. This sequence encodes CASGSPGQGANQPQHF.

The rearrangement links TRBV5-1 to TRBJ2-5; 7 bases match TRBD2. The germline V gene encodes CDR1 SGHRS and CDR2 YFSETQ. The CDR3 length is 15 residues. Losses at the gene ends were 3 bases for V and 4 bases for J; bases not matched to a gene: 9. The CDR3 DNA is TGCGCCAGCAGCTCCGGGACTACTCCGGCAGAGACCCAGTACTTC. Translated: CASSSGTTPAETQYF.

With respect to this clone: Compared with germline, one end of the junction differs, possibly owing to a read error. The rearrangement joins TRBV7-7 to TRBJ1-1; D ambiguous. The CDR3 is 13 amino acids. Germline CDR1 is SSHAT and CDR2 is FNYEAQ (reference sequence). The CDR3, as DNA: TGTGCTAGCAGCCTGGGCCAGAACACTGAAGCTTTCTTT. This sequence encodes CASSLGQNTEAFF.

The rearrangement uses TRBV6-5 and TRBJ2-3; TRBD2 matches 13 bases. CDR1 is MNHEY, CDR2 SVGAGI, per germline. This CDR3 has 15 residues. Trimming cost V 6 bases and J 4 bases; bases outside gene matches: 4. The CDR3 spells CASSLGLAGADTQYF. The CDR3 DNA reads TGTGCCAGCAGCCTTGGACTAGCGGGGGCAGATACGCAGTATTTT.

V is TRBV9 and J is TRBJ2-7, with 9 bases identical to TRBD2. This CDR3 spans 16 amino acids. Germline loops: CDR1 SGDLS, CDR2 YYNGEE. J lost 1 base, V lost 3 bases, and 8 bases had no gene match. CDR3 loop: CASSAGSGGLSYEQYF. The CDR3 region has the DNA TGTGCCAGCAGCGCCGGGAGCGGGGGGCTATCCTACGAGCAGTACTTC.

The chain combines TRBV29-1 with TRBJ1-2; TRBD1 matches at 12 bases. The germline CDR1 and CDR2 sequences are SQVTM and ANQGSEA. The CDR3 is 14 amino acids. The CDR3 is CSGGGTGGGDGYTF. As DNA, the CDR3 is TGCAGTGGCGGGGGGACAGGGGGCGGAGATGGCTACACCTTC.

The chain uses TRBV6-6 and TRBJ1-2, with TRBD1 matching over 9 bases. V shed 4 bases, J shed 6 bases, and the junction held 6 bases outside the gene matches. This CDR3 has 14 amino acids. The germline gives CDR1 MNHNY, CDR2 SVGAGI (reference sequence). Written as DNA, the CDR3 is TGTGCCAGCAGTTTGTTACAGGGGGCGGATGGCTACACCTTC. Its protein is CASSLLQGADGYTF.

This clone was picked up one time. The V call is TRBV4-2, the J call TRBJ2-1, with 12 bases aligning to TRBD2. J was trimmed by 2 bases and V by 2 bases; bases with no gene match: 1. CDR1 is LGHNA and CDR2 is YNFKEQ in the germline V gene. This CDR3 is 16 amino acids long. The CDR3 bases are TGTGCCAGCAGCCAAACTAGCGGGGGGACCTACAATGAGCAGTTCTTC. Translation: CASSQTSGGTYNEQFF.

This chain links TRBV7-9 with TRBJ2-1; TRBD2 matches at 8 bases. J lost 6 bases, V lost 6 bases, and 4 bases had no gene match. The CDR3 loop spans 13 amino acids. Germline V gene sequence: CDR1 SEHNR, CDR2 FQNEAQ (reference sequence). This CDR3 is CASSYSGANEQFF. For the CDR3, the DNA is TGTGCCAGCAGTTATAGCGGGGCCAATGAGCAGTTCTTC.

V usage is TRBV6-1 and J usage is TRBJ2-7, with D possibly matching TRBD1 (5 bases). The V end was cut by 5 bases, the J end by 5 bases, with 10 bases between. CDR3 size: 12 residues. The V gene's germline CDR1 is MNHNS and CDR2 SASEGT. Here the CDR3 DNA reads TGTGCCAGCAGTAACAGGTACAACGAGCAGTACTTC. Protein sequence: CASSNRYNEQYF.

V and J are TRBV2 and TRBJ2-2; D is undetermined. The CDR3 contains 16 residues. Per the germline V gene, CDR1 is SNHLY and CDR2 is FYNNEI. Trimming shortened V by 2 bases and J by 1 base, and 11 bases separated the two germline ends. CDR3 DNA sequence: TGTGCCAGCAGTGAACAAGGAACTAAGAACACCGGGGAGCTGTTTTTT. Its translation: CASSEQGTKNTGELFF.

This clone has more than one count but fewer than ten. J is TRBJ1-5 and V is TRBV2; D unclear. The germline gives CDR1 SNHLY, CDR2 FYNNEI. CDR3 length equals 14 residues. V gave up 5 bases and J gave up 9 bases, with 17 bases separating them. The CDR3 DNA follows: TGTGCCAGCAGTTCCCAAGGCCCGGGTGGGCCCCAGCATTTT. Encoded protein: CASSSQGPGGPQHF.

With respect to this clone: One junction end disagrees with the germline gene, perhaps due to a read error. The V call is TRBV5-6, the J call TRBJ2-5, with a tentative D call TRBD1 (6 bases). The CDR3 covers 17 residues. The germline CDR1 and CDR2 sequences are SGHDT and YYEEEE. The CDR3 sequence: CASSPYAGTGPSKSVDF. CDR3 DNA: TGTGCCAGCAGCCCCTATGCCGGCACAGGGCCCTCGAAGAGTGTGGACTTC.

The chain is built from TRBV21-1 and TRBJ1-6; the D call of TRBD1 is as the table states it, not checked on the DNA. TRBV21-1 is a pseudogene locus. This CDR3 has 21 amino acids. DNA for the CDR3: TGTGCCAGCAGCAAAGCCTTGCCCCGTGGGGGACAGAGCTCCTATAATTCACCCCTCCACTTT. This gives the protein CASSKALPRGGQSSYNSPLHF.

The chain employs TRBV6-1 and TRBJ2-5; D might be TRBD1 (5 bases). Germline V gives CDR1 MNHNS, CDR2 SASEGT. This CDR3 has 15 residues. The V and J ends lost 6 bases and 2 bases respectively, with 16 bases between them. The DNA of the CDR3 is TGTGCCAGCAGGGGCCTGATAGCAGGGCAAGAGACCCAGTACTTC. This codes for CASRGLIAGQETQYF.

The table lists this clone with a count of one. The chain couples TRBV7-9 to TRBJ1-1; 9 nucleotides line up with TRBD1. With 5 bases clipped from V and 6 bases from J, the junction kept 10 bases outside the gene matches. Germline V gene sequence: CDR1 SEHNR, CDR2 FQNEAQ (reference sequence). The CDR3 is made up of 15 amino acids. For the CDR3, the DNA is TGTGCCAGCAGCCTCTGGGACAGGGTTGGCCCTGAAGCTTTCTTT. Translation gives CASSLWDRVGPEAFF.

This clone was picked up a small number of times. This chain connects TRBV4-3 to TRBJ1-2, with 7 bases identical to TRBD1. The CDR3 spans 13 residues. Germline assignment: CDR1 LGHNA and CDR2 YSLEER. V lost 3 bases and J lost 4; bases outside the gene matches: 2. The CDR3 DNA reads TGCGCCAGCAGCCACGGGACAGTCTATGGCTACACCTTC. It encodes CASSHGTVYGYTF.

The chain recombines TRBV30 with TRBJ2-7; TRBD1 agrees at 7 bases. CDR1 is GTSNPN, CDR2 SVGIG, per germline (reference sequence). The CDR3 has 14 amino acids. After removal of 4 bases from V and 5 bases from J, the junction contained 11 bases not matched to a gene. The CDR3: CAWNRDSPGDEQYF. In nucleotides, the CDR3 is TGTGCCTGGAACCGGGACAGCCCCGGGGACGAGCAGTACTTC.

V is TRBV6-1 and J is TRBJ1-2; possibly TRBD1 for D (5 bases). CDR3 length: 13 amino acids. Germline assignment: CDR1 MNHNS and CDR2 SASEGT. Trimming removed 3 bases from V and 4 bases from J, with 9 bases in between. The CDR3: CASSERQFYGYTF. Written as DNA, the CDR3 is TGTGCCAGCAGTGAGAGACAGTTCTATGGCTACACCTTC.

This clone was seen more than once but under ten times. CDR3 amino acids: CASSYRTSGPTDTQYF. For the CDR3, the DNA is TGTGCCAGCAGCTATCGGACTAGCGGCCCCACAGATACGCAGTATTTT. The J gene is TRBJ2-3, the V gene TRBV5-6; 10 bases line up with TRBD2. Germline V gene data show CDR1 as SGHDT and CDR2 as YYEEEE. V lost 3 bases, J lost 2 bases, and 6 bases stayed unmatched. This CDR3 contains 16 residues.

This chain connects TRBV19 to TRBJ1-2, with 8 nucleotides matching TRBD1. With 5 bases clipped from V and 4 bases from J, the junction kept 6 bases outside the gene matches. The CDR3 totals 14 residues. The germline V gene encodes CDR1 LNHDA and CDR2 SQIVND (reference sequence). The CDR3: CASSAGTGIYGYTF. The DNA of the CDR3 is TGTGCCAGTAGTGCCGGGACAGGAATCTATGGCTACACCTTC.